This T cell receptor beta chain appears in the sequencing data of a study of a mutant IDH1 vaccine in newly diagnosed glioma (dated by TCRdb to about 2021). General notes on the study: Across visits V03 through V10, patients got a total of eight vaccinations, given in weeks 1, 3, 5, 7, 11, 15, 19 and 23. Vaccination began 4-6 weeks after radiotherapy alone, or alongside temozolomide cycles in the chemotherapy-containing groups. Of the approximately 33 patients who were treated, around 60% were male and roughly 38% were female, and the mean age was around 40 years. Before enrollment, patients had received standard therapy of radiotherapy alone, temozolomide alone, or radiochemotherapy with temozolomide; most received the combination. Peripheral blood was collected at six visits: V03 (baseline), V05, V07, V10, V12 and V13. For exploratory analyses, under 30 treated patients had longitudinal TCRB deep sequencing done wherever samples were available.

To note about this clone: Which antigen it targets is not known. Nothing much larger sits one base from this clone, and base qualities are not available.

Libraries were made using the immunoSEQ multiplex PCR assay. Rearranged TCR beta chain sequences were amplified with the hsTCRB Kit following the manufacturer's protocol. Sequencing of TCRB libraries was carried out on an Illumina MiSeq. The authors' analysis ran thus. The kit vendor's proprietary platform handled demultiplexing, trimming and gene mapping. Drawn from immuneACCESS, this table holds only the in-frame rearrangements with V and J called that TCRdb kept. Clones are partly lost; checked studies trace under half to an unresolved V gene and leave the rest unexplained. That table is the source of V, J and clone size, and D and trimming were worked out from the DNA. For this sample the table gives 95,000 to 120,000 clones, of which roughly 88% were detected only once. The ten largest make up 0.55% to 0.7% of the sample. Broader findings and caveats from the paper: Across multiple MHC alleles, vaccine-induced immune responses were seen in 90% to 95% of patients. Changes in the top peripheral T cell clonotypes picked up by TCRB sequencing did not appear to be linked to pseudoprogression. PBMC samples for TCRB deep sequencing were selected based on availability. It was noted by the authors that analyses of patient blood samples could not be reproduced owing to sample limitations.

Its CDR3 holds 15 amino acids, cysteine through phenylalanine. The entry retains the CDR3 DNA only, 45 bases that are in frame from base 1. V sheds 0 bases and J sheds 6 bases, leaving 12 bases between their ends. The germline V gene sets CDR1 to MNHNS and CDR2 to SASEGT. Interpreted using the paper, the time point label stands for: week 11, during vaccination. Each vaccine dose, consisting of 300 ug of a 20-mer mutant IDH1 peptide in Montanide, was administered subcutaneously with topical imiquimod. All donors had newly diagnosed IDH1-mutant astrocytomas of WHO grade 3 or 4 that showed loss of nuclear ATRX. The samples were drawn from NOA16, a multicentre, single-arm, open-label phase I trial in Germany that tested a mutant IDH1 peptide vaccine in humans for the first time. Genomic DNA for TCRB sequencing was isolated from EDTA blood with the DNeasy Blood and Tissue Kit.

This chain is built from TRBV6-1 and TRBJ1-5, with the D gene not confidently named. This material consisted of PBMCs, taken from a glioma patient whose treatment included an IDH1 peptide vaccine. The source of this sequence is a woman aged 45-65 years with glioma. The DNA sequence reads TGTGCCAGCAGTGAAGCGGGTTATGCGGGTCAGCCCCAGCATTTT. Its translation reads: CASSEAGYAGQPQHF.